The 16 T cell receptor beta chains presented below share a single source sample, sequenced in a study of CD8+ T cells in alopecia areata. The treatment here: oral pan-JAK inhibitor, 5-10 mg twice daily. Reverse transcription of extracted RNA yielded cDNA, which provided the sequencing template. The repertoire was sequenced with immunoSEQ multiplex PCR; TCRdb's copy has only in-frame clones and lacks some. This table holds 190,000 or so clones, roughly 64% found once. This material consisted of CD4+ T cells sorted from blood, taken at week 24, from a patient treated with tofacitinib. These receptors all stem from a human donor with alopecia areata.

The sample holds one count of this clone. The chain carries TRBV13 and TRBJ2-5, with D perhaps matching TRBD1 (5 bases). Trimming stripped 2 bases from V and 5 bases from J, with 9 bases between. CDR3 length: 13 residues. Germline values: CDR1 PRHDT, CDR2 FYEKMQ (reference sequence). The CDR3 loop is CASSLQGLETQYF. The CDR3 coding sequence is TGTGCCAGCAGCTTACAGGGTTTGGAGACCCAGTACTTC.

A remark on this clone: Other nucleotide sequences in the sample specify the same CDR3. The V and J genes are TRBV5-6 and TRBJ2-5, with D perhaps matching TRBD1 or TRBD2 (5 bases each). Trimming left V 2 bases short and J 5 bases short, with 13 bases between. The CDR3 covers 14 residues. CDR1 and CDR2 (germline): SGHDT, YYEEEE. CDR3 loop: CASSFEGPGETQYF. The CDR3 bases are TGTGCCAGCAGCTTCGAGGGACCGGGGGAGACCCAGTACTTC.

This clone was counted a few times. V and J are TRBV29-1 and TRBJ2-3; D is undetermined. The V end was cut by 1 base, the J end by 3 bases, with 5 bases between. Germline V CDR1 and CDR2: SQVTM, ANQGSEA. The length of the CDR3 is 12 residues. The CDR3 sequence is CSVEARTDTQYF. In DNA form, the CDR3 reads TGCAGCGTTGAAGCCAGGACAGATACGCAGTATTTT.

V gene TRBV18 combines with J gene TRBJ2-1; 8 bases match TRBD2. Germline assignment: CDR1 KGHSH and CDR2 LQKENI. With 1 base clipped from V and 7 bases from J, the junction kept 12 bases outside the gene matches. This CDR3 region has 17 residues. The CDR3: CASSPLQLRGDWNEQFF. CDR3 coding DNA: TGTGCCAGCTCACCACTTCAGCTGCGGGGGGATTGGAATGAGCAGTTCTTC.

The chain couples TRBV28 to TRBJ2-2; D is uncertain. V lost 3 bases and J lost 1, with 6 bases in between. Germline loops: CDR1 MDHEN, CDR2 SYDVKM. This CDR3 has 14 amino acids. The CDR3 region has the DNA TGTGCCAGCAGTTTCCACGGGAACACCGGGGAGCTGTTTTTT. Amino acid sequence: CASSFHGNTGELFF.

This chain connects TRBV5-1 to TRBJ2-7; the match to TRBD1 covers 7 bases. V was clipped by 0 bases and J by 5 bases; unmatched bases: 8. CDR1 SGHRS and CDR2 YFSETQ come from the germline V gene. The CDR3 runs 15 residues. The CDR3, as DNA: TGCGCCAGCAGCTTGGGCCGAGGGGGCCCCAACGAGCAGTACTTC. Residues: CASSLGRGGPNEQYF.

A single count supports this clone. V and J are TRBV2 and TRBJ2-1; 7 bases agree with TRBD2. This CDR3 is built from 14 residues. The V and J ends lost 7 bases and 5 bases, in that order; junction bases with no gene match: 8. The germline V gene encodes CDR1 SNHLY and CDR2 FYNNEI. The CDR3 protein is CASIREVGHNEQFF. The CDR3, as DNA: TGTGCCAGCATACGGGAGGTGGGCCACAATGAGCAGTTCTTC.

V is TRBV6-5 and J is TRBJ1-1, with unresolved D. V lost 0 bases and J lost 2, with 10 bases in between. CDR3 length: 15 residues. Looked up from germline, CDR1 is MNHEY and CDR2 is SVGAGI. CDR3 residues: CASSYSTNINTEAFF. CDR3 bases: TGTGCCAGCAGTTACTCTACCAATATCAACACTGAAGCTTTCTTT.

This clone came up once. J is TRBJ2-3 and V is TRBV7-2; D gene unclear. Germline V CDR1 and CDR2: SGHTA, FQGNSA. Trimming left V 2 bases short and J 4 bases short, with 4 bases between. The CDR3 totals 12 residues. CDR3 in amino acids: CASSLWADTQYF. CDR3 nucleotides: TGTGCCAGCAGCTTATGGGCAGATACGCAGTATTTT.

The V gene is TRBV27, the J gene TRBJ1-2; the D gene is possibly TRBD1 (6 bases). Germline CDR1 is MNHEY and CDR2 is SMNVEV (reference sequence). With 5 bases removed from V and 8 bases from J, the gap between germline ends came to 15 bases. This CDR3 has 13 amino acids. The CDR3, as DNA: TGTGCCAGCAGTCCCTCGGGGGGGCACGGCTACACCTTC. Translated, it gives CASSPSGGHGYTF.

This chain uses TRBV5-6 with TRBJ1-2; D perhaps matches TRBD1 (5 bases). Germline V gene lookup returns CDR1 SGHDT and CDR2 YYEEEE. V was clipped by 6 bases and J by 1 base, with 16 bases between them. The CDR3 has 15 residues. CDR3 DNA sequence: TGTGCCAGCAACCCAGGGAACAGATTTAACTATGGCTACACCTTC. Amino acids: CASNPGNRFNYGYTF.

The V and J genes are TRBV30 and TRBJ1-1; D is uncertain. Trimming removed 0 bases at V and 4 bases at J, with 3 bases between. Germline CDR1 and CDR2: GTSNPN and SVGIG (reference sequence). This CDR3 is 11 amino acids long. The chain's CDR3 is CAWSVITEAFF. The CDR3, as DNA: TGTGCCTGGAGTGTGATCACTGAAGCTTTCTTT.

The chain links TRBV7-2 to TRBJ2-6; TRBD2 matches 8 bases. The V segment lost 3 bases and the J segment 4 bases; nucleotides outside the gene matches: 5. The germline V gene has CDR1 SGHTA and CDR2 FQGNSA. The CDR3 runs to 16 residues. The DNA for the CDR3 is TGTGCCAGCAGCTTTTCGGGGGGGCCGGGGGCCAACGTCCTGACTTTC. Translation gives CASSFSGGPGANVLTF.

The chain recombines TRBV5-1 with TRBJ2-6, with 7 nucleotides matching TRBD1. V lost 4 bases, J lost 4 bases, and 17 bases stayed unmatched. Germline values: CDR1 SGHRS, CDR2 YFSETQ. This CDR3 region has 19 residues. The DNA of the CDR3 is TGCGCCAGCAGCCTAACACAGGGGACCGTCTCGAGGGGGGCCAACGTCCTGACTTTC. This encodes CASSLTQGTVSRGANVLTF.

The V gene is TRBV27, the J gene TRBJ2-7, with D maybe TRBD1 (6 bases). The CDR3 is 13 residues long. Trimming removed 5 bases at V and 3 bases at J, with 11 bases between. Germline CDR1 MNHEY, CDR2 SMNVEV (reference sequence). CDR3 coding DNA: TGTGCCAGCAGTCCCGTGGACAGCTACGAGCAGTACTTC. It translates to CASSPVDSYEQYF.

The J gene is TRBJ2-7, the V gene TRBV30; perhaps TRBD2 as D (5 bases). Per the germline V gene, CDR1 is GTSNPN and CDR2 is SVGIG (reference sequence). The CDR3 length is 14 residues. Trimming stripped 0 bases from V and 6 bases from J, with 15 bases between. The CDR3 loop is CAWSVFGVGREQYF. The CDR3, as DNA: TGTGCCTGGAGTGTGTTCGGGGTGGGTCGCGAGCAGTACTTC.